This T cell receptor beta chain was captured by sequencing in a study of shared clonotypes between healthy human individuals. Study results and limitations: Compared with memory subsets, naive subsets generally had larger estimated richness.

Clones were sequenced by immunoSEQ multiplex PCR, and TCRdb holds only the in-frame ones, with some missing. The data show over a million clones, with approximately 96% seen just once and more than 0.9% held by the top ten. Regarding this clone: Its antigen is unknown.

V dropped 8 bases and J dropped 0 bases, with 13 bases sitting between them. The CDR3 is 14 amino acids. CDR1 is SGHRS and CDR2 is YFSETQ in the germline V gene. Sequenced material: naive CD4+ T cells sorted from blood. Specified subset: CD45RA+ positively selected. The clonotype was recovered from a man aged 25 to 45 in good health. This rearrangement joins TRBV5-1 to TRBJ2-3; D is possibly TRBD1 (5 bases). Here the CDR3 DNA reads TGCGCCAGTGAACAGGACGTCAGCACAGATACGCAGTATTTT. It codes for CASEQDVSTDTQYF.